A selection of T cell receptor beta chains follows, all from one sample in a study of intratumoral heterogeneity in liver cancer. TCRdb keeps only in-frame clones here, not all; method: immunoSEQ multiplex PCR. This table holds some 5,000 clones, about 71% found once. The starting material was tumor-adjacent normal tissue, obtained before any cancer treatment. These receptors were collected from a man in his 70s with hepatocellular carcinoma. The conserved cysteine and the conserved F or W are not part of the CDR3 here. The D gene is left open where the match is weak.

>-|13|TRBV3-1/TRBV3-2
ASSLGGGLKETQY
>-|9|TRBV2
ASSGTDGYT
>TRBD2|17|TRBV23-1
ASSQSWGSGGASTDTQY
>-|11|TRBV9
ASSARTAYGYT
>-|11|TRBV11-3
ASSLAGYTEAF
>TRBD2|15|TRBV9
ASSVATSGVDQETQY
>TRBD1|11|TRBV5-4
ASSPDRASEAF
>-|11|TRBV11-2
ASSRDRGETQY
>-|13|TRBV5-6
ASSSAPGQSYEQY
>TRBD2|12|TRBV30
AWSVLLAGDEQF
>-|13|TRBV12-5
ASGLPGQSNYGYT
>-|13|TRBV14
ASSQDPGATDTQY
>-|13|TRBV4-3
ASSQDRDRSYEQY
>TRBD2|10|TRBV7-6
ASSSLGGEQY
>-|10|TRBV3-1/TRBV3-2
ASSYPQETQY
>-|13|TRBV6-5
ASSKKGDTNTEAF
>-|11|TRBV24-1
ATSDLLYNEQF
>-|10|TRBV10-3
AISDRPTEAF
>-|10|TRBV19
ASITGYNEQF
>-|14|TRBV4-3
ASSQTRAGVNQPQH
>-|11|TRBV18
ASSPINTGELF
>-|13|TRBV14
ASSHLDTWNTEAF
>-|12|TRBV7-2
ASSLAGAAGELF
>TRBD1|13|TRBV6-2/TRBV6-3
ASSYDRGRENTQY
>-|13|TRBV7-9
ASSLNGARDYGYT
>TRBD1|11|TRBV2
ASRGQANTEAF
>-|12|TRBV7-2
ASRKSSTQETQY
>TRBD1|10|TRBV2
ANRDREGGYT
>TRBD2|16|TRBV4-1
ASSQDPLAGGLSYEQF
>TRBD1|13|TRBV3-1/TRBV3-2
ASSRRGTGHTEAF
>-|11|TRBV12-3/TRBV12-4
ASSPDTGGVLF
>-|11|TRBV7-9
ASSNRQFPEQY
>-|14|TRBV15
ATSSLGESSYNEQF
>TRBD1|11|TRBV13
ASSYRGGTEAF
>-|12|TRBV6-4
ASSDTSGANVLT